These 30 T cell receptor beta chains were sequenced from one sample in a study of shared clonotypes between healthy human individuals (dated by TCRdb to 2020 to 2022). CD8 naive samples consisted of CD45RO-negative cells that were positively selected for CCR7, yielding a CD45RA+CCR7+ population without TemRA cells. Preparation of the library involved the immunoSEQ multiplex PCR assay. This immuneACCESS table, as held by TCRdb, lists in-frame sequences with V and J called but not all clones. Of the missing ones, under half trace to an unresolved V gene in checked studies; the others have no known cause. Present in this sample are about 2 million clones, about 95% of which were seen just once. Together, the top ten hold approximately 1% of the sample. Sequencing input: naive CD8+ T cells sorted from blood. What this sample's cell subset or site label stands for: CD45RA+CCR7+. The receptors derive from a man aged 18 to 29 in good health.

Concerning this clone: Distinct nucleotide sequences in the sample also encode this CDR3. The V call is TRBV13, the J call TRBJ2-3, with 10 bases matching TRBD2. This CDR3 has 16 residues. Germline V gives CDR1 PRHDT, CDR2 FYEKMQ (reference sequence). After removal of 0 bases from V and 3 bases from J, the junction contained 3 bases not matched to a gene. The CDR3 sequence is CASSLGLAGVTDTQYF. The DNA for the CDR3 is TGTGCCAGCAGCTTAGGCCTAGCGGGGGTGACAGATACGCAGTATTTT.

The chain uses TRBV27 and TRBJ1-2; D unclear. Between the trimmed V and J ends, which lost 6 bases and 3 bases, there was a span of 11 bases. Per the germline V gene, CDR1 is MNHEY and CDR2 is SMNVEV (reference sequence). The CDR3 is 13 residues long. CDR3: CASRGLGDYGYTF. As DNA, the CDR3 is TGTGCCAGCAGGGGCTTAGGCGACTATGGCTACACCTTC.

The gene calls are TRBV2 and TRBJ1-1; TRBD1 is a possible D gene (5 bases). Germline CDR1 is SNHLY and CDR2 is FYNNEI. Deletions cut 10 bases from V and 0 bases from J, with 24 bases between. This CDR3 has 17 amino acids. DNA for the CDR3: TGTGCCACCCAAGCGGCGGGGCCCACAGCTTTGAACACTGAAGCTTTCTTT. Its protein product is CATQAAGPTALNTEAFF.

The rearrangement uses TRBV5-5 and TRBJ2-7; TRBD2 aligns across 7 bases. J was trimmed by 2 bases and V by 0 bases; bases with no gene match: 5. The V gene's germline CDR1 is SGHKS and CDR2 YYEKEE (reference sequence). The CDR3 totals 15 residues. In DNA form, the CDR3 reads TGTGCCAGCAGCTTGGGGGCGGGAGCAACCTACGAGCAGTACTTC. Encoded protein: CASSLGAGATYEQYF.

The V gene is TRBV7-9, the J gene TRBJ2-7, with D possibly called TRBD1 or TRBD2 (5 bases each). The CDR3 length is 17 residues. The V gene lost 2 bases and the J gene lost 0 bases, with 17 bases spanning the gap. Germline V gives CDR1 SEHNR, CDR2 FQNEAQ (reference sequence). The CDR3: CASSLMGQGRDSYEQYF. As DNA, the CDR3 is TGTGCCAGCAGCTTAATGGGCCAGGGCCGGGACTCCTACGAGCAGTACTTC.

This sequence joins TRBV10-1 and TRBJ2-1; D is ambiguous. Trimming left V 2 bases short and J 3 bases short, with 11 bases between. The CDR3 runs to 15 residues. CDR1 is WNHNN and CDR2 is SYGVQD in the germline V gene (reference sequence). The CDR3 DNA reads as TGCGCCAGCAGTGAGGGCGGACCGAACTACAATGAGCAGTTCTTC. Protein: CASSEGGPNYNEQFF.

In nucleotides, the CDR3 is TGTGCCAGCAGCTCAAGTGGGACTAGCATGGATGAGCAGTTCTTC. Translation gives CASSSSGTSMDEQFF. V usage is TRBV27 and J usage is TRBJ2-1; TRBD2 matches 9 bases. This CDR3 contains 15 residues. V trimming: 6 bases; J trimming: 8 bases; junction bases outside the gene matches: 11. CDR1 and CDR2 (germline): MNHEY, SMNVEV (reference sequence).

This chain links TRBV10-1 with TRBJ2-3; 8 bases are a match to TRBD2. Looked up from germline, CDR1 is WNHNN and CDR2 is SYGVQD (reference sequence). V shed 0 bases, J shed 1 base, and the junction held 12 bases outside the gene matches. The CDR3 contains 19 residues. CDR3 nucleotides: TGCGCCAGCAGTGAGTCGATCTTTGGTACTAGCGGTTGCACAGATACGCAGTATTTT. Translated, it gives CASSESIFGTSGCTDTQYF.

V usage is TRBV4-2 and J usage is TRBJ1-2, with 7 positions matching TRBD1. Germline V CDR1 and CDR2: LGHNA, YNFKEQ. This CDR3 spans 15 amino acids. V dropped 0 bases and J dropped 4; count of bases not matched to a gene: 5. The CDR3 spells CASSQETGLGYGYTF. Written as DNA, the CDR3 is TGTGCCAGCAGCCAAGAGACAGGGCTCGGCTATGGCTACACCTTC.

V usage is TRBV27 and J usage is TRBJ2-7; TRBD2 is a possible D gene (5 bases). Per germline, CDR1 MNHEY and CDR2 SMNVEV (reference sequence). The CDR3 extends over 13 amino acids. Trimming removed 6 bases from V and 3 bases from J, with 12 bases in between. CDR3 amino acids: CASSSGILYEQYF. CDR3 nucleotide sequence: TGTGCCAGCAGCTCCGGGATACTCTACGAGCAGTACTTC.

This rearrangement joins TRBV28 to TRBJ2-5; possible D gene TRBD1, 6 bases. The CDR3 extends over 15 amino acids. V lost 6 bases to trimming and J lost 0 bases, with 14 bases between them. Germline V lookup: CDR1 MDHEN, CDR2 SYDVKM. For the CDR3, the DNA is TGTGCCAGCAGCCATACCACAGGGTACCAAGAGACCCAGTACTTC. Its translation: CASSHTTGYQETQYF.

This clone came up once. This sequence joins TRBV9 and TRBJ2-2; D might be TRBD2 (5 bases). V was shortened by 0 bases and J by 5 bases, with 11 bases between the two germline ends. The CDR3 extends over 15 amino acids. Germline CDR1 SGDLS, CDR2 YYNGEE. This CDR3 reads CASSVVREGTGELFF. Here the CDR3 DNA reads TGTGCCAGCAGCGTAGTGAGGGAAGGAACCGGGGAGCTGTTTTTT.

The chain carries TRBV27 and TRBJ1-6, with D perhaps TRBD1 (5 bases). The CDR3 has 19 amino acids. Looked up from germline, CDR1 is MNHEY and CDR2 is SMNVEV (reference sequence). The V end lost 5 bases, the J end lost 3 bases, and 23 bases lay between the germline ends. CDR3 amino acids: CASSPPAGDSGYYNSPLHF. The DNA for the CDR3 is TGTGCCAGCAGTCCTCCGGCAGGAGACAGTGGCTACTATAATTCACCCCTCCACTTT.

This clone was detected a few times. This CDR3 reads CASSWNSRMANQPQHF. CDR3 sequence (DNA): TGCGCCAGCAGTTGGAATTCCAGAATGGCCAATCAGCCCCAGCATTTT. The chain couples TRBV10-1 to TRBJ1-5; D unresolved. The CDR3 covers 16 residues. Germline V gene sequence: CDR1 WNHNN, CDR2 SYGVQD (reference sequence). Trimming stripped 5 bases from V and 3 bases from J, with 17 bases between.

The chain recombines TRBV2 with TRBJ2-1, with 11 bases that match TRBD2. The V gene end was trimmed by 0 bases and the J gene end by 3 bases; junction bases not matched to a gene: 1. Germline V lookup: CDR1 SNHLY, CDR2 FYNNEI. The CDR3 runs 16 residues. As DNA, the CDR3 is TGTGCCAGCAGTGAAGCCGGGACTAGCGGCTACAATGAGCAGTTCTTC. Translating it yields CASSEAGTSGYNEQFF.

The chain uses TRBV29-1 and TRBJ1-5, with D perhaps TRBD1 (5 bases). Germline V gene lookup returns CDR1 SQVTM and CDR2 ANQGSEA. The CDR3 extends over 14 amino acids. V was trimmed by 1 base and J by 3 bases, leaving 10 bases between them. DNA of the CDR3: TGCAGCGTTGAAGGGGACGACCACAATCAGCCCCAGCATTTT. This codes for CSVEGDDHNQPQHF. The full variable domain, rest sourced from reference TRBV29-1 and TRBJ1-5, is SAVISQKPSRDICQRGTSLTIQCQVDSQVTMMFWYRQQPGQSLTLIATANQGSEATYESGFVIDKFPISRPNLTFSTLTVSNMSPEDSSIYLCSVEGDDHNQPQHFGDGTRLSIL.

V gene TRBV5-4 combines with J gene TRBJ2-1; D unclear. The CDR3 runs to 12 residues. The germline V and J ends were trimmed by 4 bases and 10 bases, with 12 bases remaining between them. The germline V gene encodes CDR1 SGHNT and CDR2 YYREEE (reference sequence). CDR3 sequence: CASSPATPEQFF. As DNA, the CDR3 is TGTGCCAGCAGCCCTGCGACGCCCGAGCAGTTCTTC.

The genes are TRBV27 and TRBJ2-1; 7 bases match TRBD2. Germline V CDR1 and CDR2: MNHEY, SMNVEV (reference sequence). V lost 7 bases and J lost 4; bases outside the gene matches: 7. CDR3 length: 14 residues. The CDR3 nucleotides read TGTGCCAGCACCGTTGGGGGGGGGTACAATGAGCAGTTCTTC. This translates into CASTVGGGYNEQFF.

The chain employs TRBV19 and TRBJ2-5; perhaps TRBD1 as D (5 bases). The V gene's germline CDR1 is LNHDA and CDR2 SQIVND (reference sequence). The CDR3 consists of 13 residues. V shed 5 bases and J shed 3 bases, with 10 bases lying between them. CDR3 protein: CASSPDSEETQYF. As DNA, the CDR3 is TGTGCCAGTAGTCCCGACAGTGAAGAGACCCAGTACTTC.

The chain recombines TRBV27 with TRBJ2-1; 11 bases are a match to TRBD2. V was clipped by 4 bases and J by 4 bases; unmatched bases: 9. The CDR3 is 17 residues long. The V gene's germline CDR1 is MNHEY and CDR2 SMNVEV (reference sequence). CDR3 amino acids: CASSSRGGTSGYNEQFF. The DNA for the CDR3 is TGTGCCAGCAGTTCCCGTGGGGGGACTAGCGGTTACAATGAGCAGTTCTTC.

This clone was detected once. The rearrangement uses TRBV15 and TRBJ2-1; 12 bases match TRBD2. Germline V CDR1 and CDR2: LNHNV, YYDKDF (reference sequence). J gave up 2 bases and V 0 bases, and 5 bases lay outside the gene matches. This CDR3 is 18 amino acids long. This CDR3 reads CATSRDKGTSGPYNEQFF. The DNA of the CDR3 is TGTGCCACCAGCAGAGATAAGGGGACTAGCGGGCCCTACAATGAGCAGTTCTTC.

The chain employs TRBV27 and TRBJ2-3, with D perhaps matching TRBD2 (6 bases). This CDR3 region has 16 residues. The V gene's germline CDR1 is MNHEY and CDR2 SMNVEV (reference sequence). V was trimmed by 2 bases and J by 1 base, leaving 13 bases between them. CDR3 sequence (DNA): TGTGCCAGCAGTTTAGTCGGGAGCAGGGGCACAGATACGCAGTATTTT. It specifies CASSLVGSRGTDTQYF.

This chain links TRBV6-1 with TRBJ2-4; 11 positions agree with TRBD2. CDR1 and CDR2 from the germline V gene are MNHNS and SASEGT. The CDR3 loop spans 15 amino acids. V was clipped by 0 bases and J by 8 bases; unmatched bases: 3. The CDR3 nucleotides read TGTGCCAGCAGTGAAGCTACTAGCGGGAGTGACATTCAGTACTTC. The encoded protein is CASSEATSGSDIQYF.

The CDR3 DNA is TGCGCCAGCAGCCAAGATCGGGGGACAGGGAGGAACAATGAGCAGTTCTTC. This gives the protein CASSQDRGTGRNNEQFF. This chain links TRBV4-1 with TRBJ2-1; 9 bases map to TRBD1. Trimming removed 0 bases from V and 5 bases from J; junction bases left unmatched: 8. This CDR3 is 17 amino acids long. Germline V gives CDR1 MGHRA, CDR2 YSYEKL.

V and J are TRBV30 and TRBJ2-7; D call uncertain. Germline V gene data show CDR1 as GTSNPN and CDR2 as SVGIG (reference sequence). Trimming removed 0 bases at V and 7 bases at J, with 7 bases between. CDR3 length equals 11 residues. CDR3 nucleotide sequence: TGTGCCTGGAGTGTAACCGCAGAGCAGTACTTC. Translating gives CAWSVTAEQYF.

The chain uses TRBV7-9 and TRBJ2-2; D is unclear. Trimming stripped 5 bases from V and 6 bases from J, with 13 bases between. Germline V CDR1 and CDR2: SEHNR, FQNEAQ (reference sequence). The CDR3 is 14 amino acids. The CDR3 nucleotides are TGTGCCAGCAGCGCGAACCCGGCGCCCGGGGAGCTGTTTTTT. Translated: CASSANPAPGELFF.

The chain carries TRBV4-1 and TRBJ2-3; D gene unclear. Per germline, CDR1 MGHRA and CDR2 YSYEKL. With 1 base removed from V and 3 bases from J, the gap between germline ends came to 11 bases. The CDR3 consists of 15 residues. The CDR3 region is CASSQAIALTDTQYF. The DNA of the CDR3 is TGCGCCAGCAGCCAAGCCATAGCTTTGACAGATACGCAGTATTTT.

The CDR3, as DNA: TGTGCCAGCTTACCATTGAACACCGGGGAGCTGTTTTTT. Amino acid sequence: CASLPLNTGELFF. This sequence joins TRBV6-1 and TRBJ2-2; D remains unclear. V lost 8 bases to trimming and J lost 1 base, with 8 bases between them. CDR3 length: 13 residues. Germline V lookup: CDR1 MNHNS, CDR2 SASEGT.

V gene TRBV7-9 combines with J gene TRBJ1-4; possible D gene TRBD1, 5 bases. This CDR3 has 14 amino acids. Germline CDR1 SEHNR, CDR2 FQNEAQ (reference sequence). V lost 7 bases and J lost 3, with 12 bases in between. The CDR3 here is CASTLGGANEKLFF. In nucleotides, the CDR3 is TGTGCCAGCACCCTGGGGGGAGCTAATGAAAAACTGTTTTTT.

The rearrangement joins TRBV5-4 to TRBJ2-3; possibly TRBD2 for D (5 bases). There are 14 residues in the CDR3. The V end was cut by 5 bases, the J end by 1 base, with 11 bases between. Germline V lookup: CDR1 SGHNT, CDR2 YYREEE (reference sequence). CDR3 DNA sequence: TGTGCCAGCAGATTCGCCGGGGGCACAGATACGCAGTATTTT. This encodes CASRFAGGTDTQYF.